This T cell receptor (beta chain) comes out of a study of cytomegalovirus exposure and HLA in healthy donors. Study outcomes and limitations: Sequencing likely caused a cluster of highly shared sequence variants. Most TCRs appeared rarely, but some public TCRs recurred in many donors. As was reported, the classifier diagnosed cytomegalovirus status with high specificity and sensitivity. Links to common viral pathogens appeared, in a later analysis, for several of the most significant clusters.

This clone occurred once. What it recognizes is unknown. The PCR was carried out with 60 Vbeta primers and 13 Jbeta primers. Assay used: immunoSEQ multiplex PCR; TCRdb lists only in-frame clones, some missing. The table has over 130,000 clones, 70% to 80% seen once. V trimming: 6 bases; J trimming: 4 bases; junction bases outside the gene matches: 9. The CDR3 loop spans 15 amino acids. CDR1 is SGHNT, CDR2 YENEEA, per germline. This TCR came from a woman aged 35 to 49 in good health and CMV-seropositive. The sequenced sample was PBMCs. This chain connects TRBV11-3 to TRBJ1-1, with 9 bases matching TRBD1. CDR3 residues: CASSILQGAVTEAFF. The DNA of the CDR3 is TGTGCCAGCAGTATATTACAGGGGGCCGTCACTGAAGCTTTCTTT.